This section outlines one T cell receptor (beta chain) sequence together with its context. The CDR3 is 15 residues long. The germline V gene has CDR1 GTSNPN and CDR2 SVGIG (reference sequence). V shed 1 base and J 0 bases; nucleotides not matched to a gene: 5. This entry comes from a study of blood T cells in healthy people across ages. Then a second PCR, running about 6 to 12 cycles, was carried out with a sample-barcoded 5' primer and a J-beta primer mix. The authors tagged each cDNA molecule using a template-switch adaptor with 12 random nucleotides. In TCRdb, the 5' RACE reads were re-called with MiXCR into one record per CDR3 protein. The table lists 1.8 million or so distinct CDR3 sequences, 35% to 50% of them singletons. Ranging in age from roughly 6 to 100, the donors were healthy Caucasian individuals from Russia.

This TCR was recovered from a human donor in good health. The sequenced material came from blood. The gene calls are TRBV30 and TRBJ1-1; 7 bases match TRBD1. The CDR3 DNA reads as TGTGCCTGGAGTGAAAGACAGGGTTTGAACACTGAAGCTTTCTTT. Residues: CAWSERQGLNTEAFF.